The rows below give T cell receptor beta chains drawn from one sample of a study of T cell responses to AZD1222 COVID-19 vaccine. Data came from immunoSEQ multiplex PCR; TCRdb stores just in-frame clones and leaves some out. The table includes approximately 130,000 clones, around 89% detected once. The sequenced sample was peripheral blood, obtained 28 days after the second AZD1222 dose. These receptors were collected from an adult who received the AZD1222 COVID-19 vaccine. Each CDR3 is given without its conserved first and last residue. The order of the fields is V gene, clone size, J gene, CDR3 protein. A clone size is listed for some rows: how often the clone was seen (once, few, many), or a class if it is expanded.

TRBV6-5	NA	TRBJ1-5	ASRADRGNQPQH
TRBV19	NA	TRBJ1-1	ASETGTGDPAF
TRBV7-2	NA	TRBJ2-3	ASSSPRNPDTQY
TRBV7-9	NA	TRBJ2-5	ASSLDGRETQY
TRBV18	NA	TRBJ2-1	ASSPPAGGFNEQF
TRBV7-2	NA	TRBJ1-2	ASSAVAGGRIYGYT
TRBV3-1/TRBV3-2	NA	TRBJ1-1	ASSRLGQGGTEAF
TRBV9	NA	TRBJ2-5	ASSVGTASLSPQETQY
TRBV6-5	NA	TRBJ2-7	ASSYRDSYEQY
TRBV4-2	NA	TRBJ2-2	ASSQVTRGKNTGELF
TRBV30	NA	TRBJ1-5	AWSVGQINQPQH
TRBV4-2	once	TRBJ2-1	ASSPGRSSYNEQF
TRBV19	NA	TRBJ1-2	ASSPDLNYGYT
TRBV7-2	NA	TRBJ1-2	ASSLVFPDNYGYT
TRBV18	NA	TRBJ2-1	ASSPHTFNEQF
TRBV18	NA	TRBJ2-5	ASSPPGPQETQY